One sample yielded the 21 T cell receptor beta chains listed below, sequenced in a study of OX40 agonist ivuxolimab in advanced cancers. The assay was immunoSEQ multiplex PCR, and TCRdb's table has in-frame clones only and misses some. The top ten clones hold roughly 2.5% of a sample with about 76,000 clones, about 88% of them seen once. The source material was CD4+ or CD8+ T cells sorted from blood, sampled in a trial of the OX40 agonist ivuxolimab. These receptors were taken from an adult with an advanced solid tumor such as melanoma, head and neck, liver or kidney cancer.

Only a few counts were recorded for this clone. The chain employs TRBV5-1 and TRBJ2-3, with D unclear. CDR1 and CDR2 from the germline V gene are SGHRS and YFSETQ. The CDR3 runs 14 residues. The ends were cut back, 0 bases at V and 0 bases at J, with 5 bases in the middle. The DNA of the CDR3 is TGCGCCAGCAGCTTGGAAGATAGCACAGATACGCAGTATTTT. Protein sequence: CASSLEDSTDTQYF.

The chain uses TRBV6-1 and TRBJ2-4; weak D call: TRBD1 (6 bases). The germline V gene encodes CDR1 MNHNS and CDR2 SASEGT. Trimming left V 5 bases short and J 8 bases short, with 13 bases between. This CDR3 contains 13 residues. Here the CDR3 DNA reads TGTGCCAGCAGTTTCGACAGGCAACACATTCAGTACTTC. Residues: CASSFDRQHIQYF.

This clone was seen just once. The J gene is TRBJ1-4, the V gene TRBV7-3; 8 nucleotides line up with TRBD1. CDR1 and CDR2 from the germline V gene are SGHTA and FQGTGA. The length of the CDR3 is 13 residues. The V gene end was trimmed by 5 bases and the J gene end by 8 bases; junction bases not matched to a gene: 4. The CDR3 nucleotides read TGTGCCAGCAGCGCCGGACAGGGAGAAAAACTGTTTTTT. It is translated as CASSAGQGEKLFF.

This clone was seen just once. The chain links TRBV7-6 to TRBJ1-1; 9 bases fit TRBD1. Germline CDR1 SGHVS, CDR2 FNYEAQ. This CDR3 contains 18 residues. V shed 1 base and J 1 base; nucleotides not matched to a gene: 10. CDR3 nucleotide sequence: TGTGCCAGCAGCTTAGAGGGACAGGGATGGAAATGGAACACTGAAGCTTTCTTT. This gives the protein CASSLEGQGWKWNTEAFF.

The chain links TRBV27 to TRBJ1-6, with D possibly matching TRBD1 (5 bases). V was cut by 0 bases and J by 9 bases, with 18 bases left in between. The germline V gene has CDR1 MNHEY and CDR2 SMNVEV (reference sequence). There are 17 residues in the CDR3. CDR3 sequence: CASSLSVLMGGISPLHF. CDR3 DNA: TGTGCCAGCAGTTTATCGGTACTTATGGGGGGTATTTCACCCCTCCACTTT.

V and J are TRBV28 and TRBJ2-2, with 7 positions matching TRBD2. Germline CDR1 and CDR2: MDHEN and SYDVKM. V gave up 1 base and J gave up 0 bases; unmatched junction bases: 2. The CDR3 sequence is 16 residues long. As DNA, the CDR3 is TGTGCCAGCAGTTTATTAGGGAGGGCGAACACCGGGGAGCTGTTTTTT. This sequence encodes CASSLLGRANTGELFF.

The rearrangement joins TRBV7-3 to TRBJ1-2; 9 bases are a match to TRBD1. The CDR3 is 15 amino acids. The germline V gene encodes CDR1 SGHTA and CDR2 FQGTGA. The junction had 6 bases not matched to a gene; V was cut back by 0 bases and J by 7 bases. In DNA, the CDR3 is TGTGCCAGCAGCTTAACGGGACAGGGAAGAAGTGGCTACACCTTC. It specifies CASSLTGQGRSGYTF.

The chain uses TRBV7-2 and TRBJ2-5; D is ambiguous. Judging by the DNA end, TRBJ2-7 fits better; the J call may be wrong. Germline V gene lookup returns CDR1 SGHTA and CDR2 FQGNSA. CDR3 length equals 14 residues. The CDR3 sequence is CASSLASGSYEQYF. CDR3 nucleotides: TGTGCCAGCAGCTTAGCTTCGGGTTCCTACGAGCAGTACTTC.

This chain joins TRBV28 and TRBJ2-6; the D gene is possibly TRBD2 (7 bases). Germline lookup yields CDR1 MDHEN and CDR2 SYDVKM. This CDR3 has 16 amino acids. V dropped 6 bases and J dropped 0 bases, with 12 bases sitting between them. The CDR3 nucleotides read TGTGCCAGCAGAGGTGGGGGGGCCTCTGGGGCCAACGTCCTGACTTTC. Its translation: CASRGGGASGANVLTF.

This chain links TRBV7-6 with TRBJ2-2; 7 nucleotides match TRBD2. Germline V gene data show CDR1 as SGHVS and CDR2 as FNYEAQ. CDR3 length: 15 residues. The J segment lost 5 bases and the V segment lost 4 bases, leaving 7 bases of the junction unmatched. The CDR3 here is CASSYIGGGTGELFF. The CDR3 DNA reads TGTGCCAGCAGCTACATTGGGGGAGGGACCGGGGAGCTGTTTTTT.

V usage is TRBV10-2 and J usage is TRBJ2-4; 7 nucleotides align to TRBD1. CDR1 WSHSY and CDR2 SAAADI come from the germline V gene. CDR3 length: 13 residues. With 5 bases clipped from V and 9 bases from J, the junction kept 7 bases outside the gene matches. CDR3 in DNA: TGCGCCAGCAGTCGGCAGGGGGAGAGCATTCAGTACTTC. As protein: CASSRQGESIQYF.

The chain is built from TRBV28 and TRBJ2-4, with D perhaps matching TRBD1 (6 bases). Germline loops: CDR1 MDHEN, CDR2 SYDVKM. CDR3 size: 12 residues. V gave up 8 bases and J gave up 10 bases, with 15 bases separating them. The CDR3 DNA reads as TGTGCCAGCTACCAGGGTCAGGGGATTCAGTACTTC. Residues: CASYQGQGIQYF.

This chain connects TRBV27 to TRBJ1-5; D gene unclear. Looked up from germline, CDR1 is MNHEY and CDR2 is SMNVEV (reference sequence). The CDR3 contains 12 residues. Trimming shortened V by 3 bases and J by 3 bases, and 3 bases separated the two germline ends. CDR3 region: CASSFINQPQHF. CDR3 coding DNA: TGTGCCAGCAGTTTCATCAATCAGCCCCAGCATTTT.

This chain links TRBV6-5 with TRBJ1-3, with D unclear. CDR1 is MNHEY, CDR2 SVGAGI, per germline. This CDR3 is 15 amino acids long. Trimming removed 6 bases from V and 0 bases from J, with 12 bases in between. The CDR3 spells CASRRGRSSGNTIYF. The DNA of the CDR3 is TGTGCCAGCAGGAGAGGACGGAGCTCTGGAAACACCATATATTTT.

V is TRBV15 and J is TRBJ1-2; D not resolved. Germline CDR1 is LNHNV and CDR2 is YYDKDF (reference sequence). This CDR3 comprises 12 residues. Trimming took off 0 bases at V and 3 bases at J, with 2 bases between the two ends. CDR3 nucleotide sequence: TGTGCCACCAGCAGAGAGCACTATGGCTACACCTTC. This encodes CATSREHYGYTF.

The chain employs TRBV9 and TRBJ2-3; tentatively, D is TRBD2 (7 bases). The CDR3 length is 16 residues. Germline CDR1 reads SGDLS; CDR2 reads YYNGEE. V gave up 0 bases and J gave up 0 bases, with 11 bases separating them. CDR3 amino acids: CASSVVGGASTDTQYF. For the CDR3, the DNA is TGTGCCAGCAGCGTAGTAGGGGGGGCGAGCACAGATACGCAGTATTTT.

This chain links TRBV9 with TRBJ2-3; possibly TRBD1 for D (5 bases). V lost 3 bases and J 0 bases, leaving 17 bases between the germline ends. The CDR3 is 17 amino acids. The germline V gene has CDR1 SGDLS and CDR2 YYNGEE. The CDR3 DNA reads TGTGCCAGCAGCGCCCCAGTGACAGCAGGCAGCACAGATACGCAGTATTTT. Translated: CASSAPVTAGSTDTQYF. The entire variable domain, with the rest obtained from reference TRBV9 and TRBJ2-3, is as follows: DSGVTQTPKHLITATGQRVTLRCSPRSGDLSVYWYQQSLDQGLQFLIQYYNGEERAKGNILERFSAQQFPDLHSELNLSSLELGDSALYFCASSAPVTAGSTDTQYFGPGTRLTVL.

The chain is built from TRBV28 and TRBJ2-3; 7 bases are shared with TRBD1. Germline CDR1 reads MDHEN; CDR2 reads SYDVKM. The CDR3 runs 14 residues. Unmatched junction bases numbered 9, after V lost 8 bases and J lost 4 bases. CDR3 bases: TGTGCCAGCTCCGACCCGACAGGGTCAGATACGCAGTATTTT. Amino acid sequence: CASSDPTGSDTQYF.

This clone showed up just a few times. The genes are TRBV2 and TRBJ1-2; 9 bases are a match to TRBD1. V dropped 6 bases and J dropped 7; count of bases not matched to a gene: 9. This CDR3 has 14 residues. The V gene's germline CDR1 is SNHLY and CDR2 FYNNEI. In DNA form, the CDR3 reads TGTGCCAGCAGGTCCGGGACAGGGAGTTCTGGCTACACCTTC. As protein: CASRSGTGSSGYTF.

This clone has a handful of counts. The V call is TRBV7-9, the J call TRBJ2-7; 10 bases map to TRBD1. The CDR3 consists of 16 residues. Germline trimming cut 0 bases from V and 5 bases from J; bases unmatched to any gene: 7. Germline V lookup: CDR1 SEHNR, CDR2 FQNEAQ (reference sequence). The CDR3 sequence is CASSLATGGRPHEQYV. For the CDR3, the DNA is TGTGCCAGCAGCTTAGCGACAGGGGGCCGTCCCCACGAGCAGTACGTC.

The J gene is TRBJ2-3, the V gene TRBV19; 11 nucleotides align to TRBD2. The germline V gene encodes CDR1 LNHDA and CDR2 SQIVND (reference sequence). Losses at the gene ends were 9 bases for V and 1 base for J; bases not matched to a gene: 15. The CDR3 is 18 amino acids. Here the CDR3 DNA reads TGTGCCAGAGAGACGGCCCGAAGGACTAGCGGGCGCACAGATACGCAGTATTTT. Translation: CARETARRTSGRTDTQYF.